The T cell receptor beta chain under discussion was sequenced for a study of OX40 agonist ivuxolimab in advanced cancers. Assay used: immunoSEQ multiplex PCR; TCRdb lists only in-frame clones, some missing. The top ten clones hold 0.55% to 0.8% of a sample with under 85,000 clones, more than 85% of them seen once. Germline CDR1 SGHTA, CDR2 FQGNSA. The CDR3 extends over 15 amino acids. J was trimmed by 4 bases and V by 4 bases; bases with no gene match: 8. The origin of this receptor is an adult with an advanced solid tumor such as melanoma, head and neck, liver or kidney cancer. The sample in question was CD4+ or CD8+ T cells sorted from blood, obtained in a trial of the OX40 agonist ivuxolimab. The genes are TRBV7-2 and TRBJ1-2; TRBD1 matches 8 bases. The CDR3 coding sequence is TGTGCCAGCAGCTCGATAGACAGGGGTGCCTATGGCTACACCTTC. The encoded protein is CASSSIDRGAYGYTF.